This is a list of T cell receptor beta chains from one sample in a study of control samples from healthy donors and cancer patients. The repertoire was sequenced with immunoSEQ multiplex PCR; TCRdb's copy has only in-frame clones and lacks some. The repertoire holds about 69,000 clones, with 84% as singletons. Sequences were obtained from PBMCs. The receptors were gathered from a woman aged 45 to 65 with lung cancer. Each CDR3 is given without its conserved first and last residue. The order of the fields is V gene, J gene, CDR3 protein.

TRBV4-2	TRBJ1-1	ASSQEAGNTEAF
TRBV10-3	TRBJ1-5	AISEGPGQGNQPQH
TRBV28	TRBJ1-5	ASRELSGFSDRADQPQH
TRBV27	TRBJ1-1	ASSPLTGPEGGAF
TRBV6-1	TRBJ1-1	ASSEIGNTEAF
TRBV19	TRBJ2-2	ASIFGRELF
TRBV29-1	TRBJ1-2	SVESYVGYT
TRBV5-6	TRBJ1-2	ASSLERANYGYT
TRBV24-1	TRBJ1-5	ATSDAGVDQPQH
TRBV18	TRBJ1-1	ASSPRLDTEAF
TRBV9	TRBJ2-7	ASSANRVPYEQY
TRBV29-1	TRBJ1-2	SVERRGDGYT
TRBV12-3/TRBV12-4	TRBJ2-5	ASSRDREETQY
TRBV6-5	TRBJ2-7	ASSPRGGMYEQY
TRBV27	TRBJ2-1	ASSLPSFSGGVVNEQF
TRBV7-9	TRBJ1-1	ASSKQGNTEAF
TRBV9	TRBJ2-2	ASSVVSTGELF
TRBV2	TRBJ1-4	ASSDRQSRANEKLF
TRBV7-9	TRBJ2-7	ASSPETGGKYEQY
TRBV6-6	TRBJ2-5	ASSRRRAGETQY
TRBV7-2	TRBJ1-2	ASSSGQGLTSYT
TRBV7-2	TRBJ2-5	ASSFSGATVEETQY
TRBV5-1	TRBJ1-4	ASSSDSRDEKLF
TRBV12-3/TRBV12-4	TRBJ1-1	ASSLTLNTEAF
TRBV4-2	TRBJ1-2	ASSQQTGGLGYT
TRBV9	TRBJ2-5	ASSPRWSGGGVETQY
TRBV12-3/TRBV12-4	TRBJ2-5	ASSKYETQY
TRBV19	TRBJ1-2	ASSLLQGAGGYT
TRBV19	TRBJ2-7	ASSIAAGVSYEQY
TRBV7-3	TRBJ2-2	ASSLPLGQGAGELF
TRBV30	TRBJ1-6	ALRRDSPLH
TRBV5-1	TRBJ1-1	ASTRTGSTEAF
TRBV14	TRBJ1-1	ASSQDYRENTEAF
TRBV3-1/TRBV3-2	TRBJ2-3	ASSQSNTDTQY
TRBV6-6	TRBJ1-1	ASSYDDRGLNTEAF
TRBV7-9	TRBJ1-4	ASSLAGNEKLF
TRBV4-2	TRBJ2-3	ASSQDSLAGGTDTQY
TRBV25-1	TRBJ1-2	ASSGSPGQGT
TRBV28	TRBJ1-5	ASSLRGGVNQPQH
TRBV24-1	TRBJ2-1	ATSDLGAGGRNEQF
TRBV19	TRBJ2-7	ATGTGLYEQY
TRBV27	TRBJ1-5	ASSLRSGGTNQPQH
TRBV12-3/TRBV12-4	TRBJ1-2	ASSPQRNGYT
TRBV2	TRBJ1-1	ASSVITDYMNTEAF
TRBV10-2	TRBJ2-5	ASKGPSAQTQY
TRBV14	TRBJ1-1	ASSQLLGGTNTEAF
TRBV18	TRBJ1-1	ASSPYSNTEAF
TRBV2	TRBJ2-5	ASSVQALYQETQY